The 21 T cell receptor beta chains below come from one sample, sequenced in a study of blood T cell repertoires in COVID-19. Clones were read by immunoSEQ multiplex PCR, and TCRdb kept only the in-frame ones, dropping some. Of under 70,000 clones in the sample, over 80% were seen once. Specimen: peripheral blood. The receptors shown here come from a woman aged 55-69 years with active or convalescent COVID-19.

The chain combines TRBV5-4 with TRBJ2-3; 9 bases are a match to TRBD2. J gave up 2 bases and V 5 bases, and 6 bases lay outside the gene matches. In germline, CDR1 is SGHNT, CDR2 YYREEE (reference sequence). This CDR3 spans 15 amino acids. The CDR3 DNA reads TGTGCCAGCAGTCGGACTAGCGCGACCACAGATACGCAGTATTTT. Encoded protein: CASSRTSATTDTQYF.

V and J are TRBV5-4 and TRBJ1-4, with D possibly matching TRBD1 (6 bases). V was clipped by 3 bases and J by 6 bases, with 9 bases between them. The CDR3 spans 13 residues. Germline V gives CDR1 SGHNT, CDR2 YYREEE (reference sequence). CDR3 nucleotide sequence: TGTGCCAGCAGCTCCAACAGGGATGAAAAACTGTTTTTT. Translated: CASSSNRDEKLFF.

This clone was detected once. CDR3 DNA sequence: TGTGCCAGCTCACCCTCGGCAGCAGGGGGCTATGGAAACACCATATATTTT. Protein sequence: CASSPSAAGGYGNTIYF. This sequence joins TRBV18 and TRBJ1-3; TRBD1 aligns across 8 bases. The CDR3 runs to 17 residues. Germline CDR1 reads KGHSH; CDR2 reads LQKENI. With 3 bases clipped from V and 3 bases from J, the junction kept 10 bases outside the gene matches.

This clone was counted once. The chain recombines TRBV20-1 with TRBJ2-5, with no clear D. The germline V and J ends were trimmed by 3 bases and 3 bases, with 14 bases remaining between them. The CDR3 is made up of 14 amino acids. The germline V gene has CDR1 DFQATT and CDR2 SNEGSKA (reference sequence). This CDR3 is CSASLLQAEETQYF. As DNA, the CDR3 is TGCAGTGCTAGTTTACTACAAGCTGAAGAGACCCAGTACTTC.

V usage is TRBV10-3 and J usage is TRBJ2-1, with 7 bases identical to TRBD2. CDR1 and CDR2 (germline): ENHRY, SYGVKD. The CDR3 is made up of 15 amino acids. With V trimmed by 3 bases and J by 7 bases, 9 bases remained unmatched. The CDR3 region has the DNA TGTGCCATCAGTGAAGCTAGTCGGGAGGCTAATGAGCAGTTCTTC. Its protein is CAISEASREANEQFF.

The chain uses TRBV7-8 and TRBJ2-1, with a possible D match to TRBD2 (6 bases). Between the trimmed V and J ends, which lost 6 bases and 7 bases, there was a span of 28 bases. The CDR3 loop spans 18 amino acids. Germline V gene data show CDR1 as SGHVS and CDR2 as FQNEAQ. The CDR3, as DNA: TGTGCCAGCAGTCCTCCTCCTTGGAGCGCAGGAGGAGGGAATGAGCAGTTCTTC. Amino acids: CASSPPPWSAGGGNEQFF.

DNA for the CDR3: TGCGCCAGCAGCGGCCCTTCAGATACGCAGTATTTT. As protein: CASSGPSDTQYF. The chain uses TRBV5-1 and TRBJ2-3; D gene ambiguous. V gave up 4 bases and J gave up 4 bases, with 7 bases separating them. Germline values: CDR1 SGHRS, CDR2 YFSETQ. The CDR3 runs to 12 residues. The variable domain in full, with the rest retrieved from reference TRBV5-1 and TRBJ2-3, is KAGVTQTPRYLIKTRGQQVTLSCSPISGHRSVSWYQQTPGQGLQFLFEYFSETQRNKGNFPGRFSGRQFSNSRSEMNVSTLELGDSALYLCASSGPSDTQYFGPGTRLTVL.

The chain recombines TRBV28 with TRBJ2-5, with 11 bases matching TRBD2. V was clipped by 2 bases and J by 2 bases; unmatched bases: 7. Germline CDR1 MDHEN, CDR2 SYDVKM. The CDR3 is 17 amino acids. This CDR3 is CASSLGRLAGQQETQYF. CDR3 nucleotide sequence: TGTGCCAGCAGTTTAGGCCGACTAGCGGGGCAACAAGAGACCCAGTACTTC.

The chain has TRBV15 and TRBJ2-7; TRBD1 aligns across 8 bases. This CDR3 spans 15 amino acids. The ends lost 0 bases at V and 5 bases at J; junction bases unmatched: 6. Germline V gene lookup returns CDR1 LNHNV and CDR2 YYDKDF (reference sequence). The CDR3 spells CATSRDGDRLDEQYF. The CDR3, as DNA: TGTGCCACCAGCAGAGATGGGGACAGGCTTGACGAGCAGTACTTC.

V is TRBV19 and J is TRBJ2-3; 7 positions agree with TRBD2. CDR3 length: 16 residues. Losses at the gene ends were 7 bases for V and 0 bases for J; bases not matched to a gene: 10. The germline V gene has CDR1 LNHDA and CDR2 SQIVND (reference sequence). In DNA, the CDR3 is TGTGCCAGTACCAGCGGGGTCAGGCGAAGCACAGATACGCAGTATTTT. This sequence encodes CASTSGVRRSTDTQYF.

The chain couples TRBV29-1 to TRBJ2-3, with TRBD2 as a possible D gene (5 bases). The CDR3 runs 12 residues. V was trimmed by 6 bases and J by 6 bases, leaving 13 bases between them. CDR1 is SQVTM and CDR2 is ANQGSEA in the germline V gene. This CDR3 is CSVGLASDTQYF. The CDR3 DNA reads TGCAGCGTAGGTCTAGCATCTGATACGCAGTATTTT.

V usage is TRBV21-1 and J usage is TRBJ2-4; the table's D gene call, TRBD2, was not cross checked with the DNA. TRBV21-1 is designated a pseudogene. The CDR3 totals 16 residues. CDR3 sequence (DNA): TGTGCCAGCAGCAAAATGGGAGGGCCGGCCAAAAACATTCAGTACTTC. As protein: CASSKMGGPAKNIQYF.

The gene calls are TRBV27 and TRBJ1-3; 7 bases fit TRBD1. CDR1 is MNHEY and CDR2 is SMNVEV in the germline V gene (reference sequence). CDR3 length equals 15 residues. The J segment lost 4 bases and the V segment lost 5 bases, leaving 8 bases of the junction unmatched. This chain's CDR3 is CASSDATGIGNTIYF. In nucleotides, the CDR3 is TGTGCCAGCAGTGACGCGACAGGGATCGGAAACACCATATATTTT.

This clone ranks as medium-sized. This sample includes further DNA sequences coding for the same CDR3. This rearrangement joins TRBV21-1 to TRBJ2-5; TRBD1 was called by the table and not checked on the DNA. TRBV21-1 is a listed pseudogene. The CDR3 consists of 14 residues. This CDR3 is CASSHSRQVETQYF. CDR3 sequence (DNA): TGTGCCAGCAGCCACTCCAGACAGGTAGAGACCCAGTACTTC.

Comments on this clone: An end of the junction does not agree with germline; a read error may underlie this. This chain links TRBV12-3 or TRBV12-4 with TRBJ2-1; D is ambiguous. This CDR3 is 12 amino acids long. The CDR3 spells CASRPGSREEFF. CDR3 nucleotides: TGTGCCAGCAGACCCGGTAGTCGTGAGGAGTTCTTC.

V and J are TRBV9 and TRBJ1-6; possibly TRBD1 for D (6 bases). The CDR3 spans 16 residues. Germline CDR1 is SGDLS and CDR2 is YYNGEE. The germline V and J ends were trimmed by 4 bases and 7 bases, with 18 bases remaining between them. The CDR3 DNA is TGTGCCAGCAGCAAGGGTATAACAGGGAACAATTCACCCCTCCACTTT. Its protein product is CASSKGITGNNSPLHF.

This chain connects TRBV6-6 to TRBJ2-3; D unclear. V was cut by 4 bases and J by 1 base, with 15 bases left in between. The CDR3 is 16 residues long. CDR1 and CDR2 from the germline V gene are MNHNY and SVGAGI (reference sequence). In DNA, the CDR3 is TGTGCCAGCAGTTCCTCTGGAGTCTCGGGCACAGATACGCAGTATTTT. Translating gives CASSSSGVSGTDTQYF.

This clone has only one observation. At one of its ends the junction is not consistent with the germline gene, which may arise from a read error. The gene calls are TRBV7-9 and TRBJ2-1; tentative D call: TRBD1 (6 bases). Per germline, CDR1 SEHNR and CDR2 FQNEAQ (reference sequence). This CDR3 spans 15 amino acids. CDR3 protein: CASRHSGTTYNEQFF. DNA of the CDR3: TGTGCCAGCCGTCACTCCGGGACAACCTATAATGAGCAGTTCTTC.

The rearrangement joins TRBV6-5 to TRBJ2-1; 8 bases line up with TRBD2. Germline V lookup: CDR1 MNHEY, CDR2 SVGAGI. CDR3 length: 15 amino acids. J was trimmed by 6 bases and V by 7 bases; bases with no gene match: 11. CDR3: CASIPSGSIGNEQFF. The CDR3 nucleotides read TGTGCCAGCATTCCCAGCGGGAGCATTGGCAATGAGCAGTTCTTC.

The V call is TRBV5-6, the J call TRBJ2-1, with 11 bases identical to TRBD2. This CDR3 has 18 residues. V shed 3 bases, J shed 2 bases, and the junction held 10 bases outside the gene matches. Germline V gene lookup returns CDR1 SGHDT and CDR2 YYEEEE. The CDR3 nucleotides read TGTGCCAGCAGCTCGCCAGGACTAGCGGGCGCGACCTACAATGAGCAGTTCTTC. Residues: CASSSPGLAGATYNEQFF.

The V call is TRBV30, the J call TRBJ2-3; TRBD1 matches at 7 bases. Trimming cost V 1 base and J 6 bases; bases outside gene matches: 7. The CDR3 length is 14 residues. Germline CDR1 is GTSNPN and CDR2 is SVGIG (reference sequence). The chain's CDR3 is CAWSDIGGWDTQYF. In DNA, the CDR3 is TGTGCCTGGAGTGATATAGGGGGCTGGGATACGCAGTATTTT.